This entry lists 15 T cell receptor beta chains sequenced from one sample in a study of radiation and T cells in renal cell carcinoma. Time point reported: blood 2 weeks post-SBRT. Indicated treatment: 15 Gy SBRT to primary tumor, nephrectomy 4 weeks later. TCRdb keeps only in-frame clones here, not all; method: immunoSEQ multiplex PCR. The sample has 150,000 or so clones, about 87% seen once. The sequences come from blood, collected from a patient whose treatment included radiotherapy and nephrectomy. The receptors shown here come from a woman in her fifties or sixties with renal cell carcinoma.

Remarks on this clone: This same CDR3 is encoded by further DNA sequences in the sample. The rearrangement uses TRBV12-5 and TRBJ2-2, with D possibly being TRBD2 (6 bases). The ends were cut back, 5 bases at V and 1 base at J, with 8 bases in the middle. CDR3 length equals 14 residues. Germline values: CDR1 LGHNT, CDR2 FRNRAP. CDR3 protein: CASGPRGNTGELFF. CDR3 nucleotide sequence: TGTGCTAGTGGTCCGCGGGGGAACACCGGGGAGCTGTTTTTT. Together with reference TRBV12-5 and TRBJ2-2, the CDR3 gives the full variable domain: DARVTQTPRHKVTEMGQEVTMRCQPILGHNTVFWYRQTMMQGLELLAYFRNRAPLDDSGMPKDRFSAEMPDATLATLKIQPSEPRDSAVYFCASGPRGNTGELFFGEGSRLTVL.

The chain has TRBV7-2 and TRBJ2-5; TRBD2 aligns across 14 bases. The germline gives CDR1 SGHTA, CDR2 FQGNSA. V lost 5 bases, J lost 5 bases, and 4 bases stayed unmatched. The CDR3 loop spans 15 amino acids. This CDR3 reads CASSQGLAGVETQYF. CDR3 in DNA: TGTGCCAGCAGCCAGGGACTAGCGGGGGTGGAGACCCAGTACTTC. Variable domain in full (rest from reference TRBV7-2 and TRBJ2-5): GAGVSQSPSNKVTEKGKDVELRCDPISGHTALYWYRQSLGQGLEFLIYFQGNSAPDKSGLPSDRFSAERTGGSVSTLTIQRTQQEDSAVYLCASSQGLAGVETQYFGPGTRLLVL.

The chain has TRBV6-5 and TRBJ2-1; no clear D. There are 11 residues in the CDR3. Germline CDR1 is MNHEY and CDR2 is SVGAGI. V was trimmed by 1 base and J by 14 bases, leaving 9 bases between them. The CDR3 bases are TGTGCCAGCAGTTACTTTACAGAGGAGTTCTTC. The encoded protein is CASSYFTEEFF.

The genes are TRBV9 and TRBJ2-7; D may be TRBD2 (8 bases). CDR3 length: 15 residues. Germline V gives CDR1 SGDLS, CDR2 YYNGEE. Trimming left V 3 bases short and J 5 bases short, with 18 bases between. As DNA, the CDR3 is TGTGCCAGCAGCGCAGGGGGACTAGTCGTCGACGAGCAGTACTTC. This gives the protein CASSAGGLVVDEQYF.

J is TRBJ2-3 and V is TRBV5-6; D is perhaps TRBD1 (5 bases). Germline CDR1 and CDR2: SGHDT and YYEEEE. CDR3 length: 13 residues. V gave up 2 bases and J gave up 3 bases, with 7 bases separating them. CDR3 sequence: CASSFQGTDTQYF. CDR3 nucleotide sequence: TGTGCCAGCAGCTTTCAGGGTACAGATACGCAGTATTTT. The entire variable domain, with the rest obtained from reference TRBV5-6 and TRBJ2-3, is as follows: DAGVTQSPTHLIKTRGQQVTLRCSPKSGHDTVSWYQQALGQGPQFIFQYYEEEERQRGNFPDRFSGHQFPNYSSELNVNALLLGDSALYLCASSFQGTDTQYFGPGTRLTVL.

The CDR3 loop is CASSFGPTGGTGETQYF. The CDR3 bases are TGTGCCAGCAGCTTCGGCCCCACCGGGGGGACCGGGGAGACCCAGTACTTC. V and J are TRBV7-3 and TRBJ2-5; TRBD2 matches at 7 bases. There are 17 residues in the CDR3. After removal of 3 bases from V and 5 bases from J, the junction contained 15 bases not matched to a gene. Germline V CDR1 and CDR2: SGHTA, FQGTGA.

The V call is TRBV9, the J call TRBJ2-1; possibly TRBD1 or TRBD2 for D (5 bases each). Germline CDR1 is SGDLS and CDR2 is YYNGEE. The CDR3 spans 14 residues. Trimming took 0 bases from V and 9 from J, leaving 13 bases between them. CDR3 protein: CASSVGLTGGEQFF. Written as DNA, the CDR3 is TGTGCCAGCAGCGTAGGCCTAACTGGGGGTGAGCAGTTCTTC.

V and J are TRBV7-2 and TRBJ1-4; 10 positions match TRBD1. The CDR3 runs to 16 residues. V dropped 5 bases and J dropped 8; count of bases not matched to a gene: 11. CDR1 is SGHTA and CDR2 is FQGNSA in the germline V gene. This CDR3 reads CASSHRGQGVWEKLFF. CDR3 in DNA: TGTGCCAGCAGCCACAGAGGACAGGGGGTTTGGGAAAAACTGTTTTTT.

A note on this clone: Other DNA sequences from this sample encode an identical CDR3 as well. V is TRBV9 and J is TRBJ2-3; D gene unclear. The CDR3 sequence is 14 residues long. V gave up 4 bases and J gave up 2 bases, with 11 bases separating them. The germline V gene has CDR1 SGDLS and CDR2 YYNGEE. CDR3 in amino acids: CASSFGRNTDTQYF. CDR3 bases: TGTGCCAGCAGCTTTGGACGGAACACAGATACGCAGTATTTT.

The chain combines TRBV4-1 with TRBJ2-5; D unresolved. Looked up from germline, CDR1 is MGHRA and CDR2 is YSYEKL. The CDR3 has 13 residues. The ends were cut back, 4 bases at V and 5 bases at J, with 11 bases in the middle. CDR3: CASSRLVGETQYF. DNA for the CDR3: TGCGCCAGCAGCCGCTTGGTAGGGGAGACCCAGTACTTC.

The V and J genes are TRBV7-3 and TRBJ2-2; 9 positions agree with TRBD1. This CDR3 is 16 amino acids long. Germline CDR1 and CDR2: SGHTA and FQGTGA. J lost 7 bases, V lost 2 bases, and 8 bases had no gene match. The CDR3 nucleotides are TGTGCCAGCAGCTTACTCTCGGGACAGGGTGTCGGGGAGCTGTTTTTT. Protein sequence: CASSLLSGQGVGELFF.

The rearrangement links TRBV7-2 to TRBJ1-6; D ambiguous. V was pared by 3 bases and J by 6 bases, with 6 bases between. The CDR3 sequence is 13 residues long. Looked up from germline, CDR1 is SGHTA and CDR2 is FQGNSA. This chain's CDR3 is CASSLWGNSPLHF. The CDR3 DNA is TGTGCCAGCAGCTTGTGGGGTAATTCACCCCTCCACTTT.

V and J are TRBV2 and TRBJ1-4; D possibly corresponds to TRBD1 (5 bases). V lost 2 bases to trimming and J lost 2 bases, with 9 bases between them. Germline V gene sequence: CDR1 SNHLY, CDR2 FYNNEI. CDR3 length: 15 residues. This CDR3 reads CASSEREGTNEKLFF. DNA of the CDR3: TGTGCCAGCAGTGAAAGGGAGGGGACTAATGAAAAACTGTTTTTT.

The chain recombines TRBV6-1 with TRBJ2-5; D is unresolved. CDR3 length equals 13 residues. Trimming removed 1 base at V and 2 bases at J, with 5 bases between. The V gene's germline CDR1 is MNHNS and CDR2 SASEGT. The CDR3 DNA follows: TGTGCCAGCAGTGAAGGGCTACAAGAGACCCAGTACTTC. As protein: CASSEGLQETQYF.

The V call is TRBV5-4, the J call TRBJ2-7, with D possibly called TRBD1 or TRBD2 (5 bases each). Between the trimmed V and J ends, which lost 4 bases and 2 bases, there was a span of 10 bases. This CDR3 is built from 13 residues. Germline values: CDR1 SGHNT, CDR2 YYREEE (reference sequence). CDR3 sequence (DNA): TGTGCCAGCAGCAATCCGGGGCCCTACGAGCAGTACTTC. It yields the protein CASSNPGPYEQYF. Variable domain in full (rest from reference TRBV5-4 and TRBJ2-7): ETGVTQSPTHLIKTRGQQVTLRCSSQSGHNTVSWYQQALGQGPQFIFQYYREEENGRGNFPPRFSGLQFPNYSSELNVNALELDDSALYLCASSNPGPYEQYFGPGTRLTVT.